The 32 T cell receptor beta chains below come from one sample, sequenced in a study of PD-L1 blockade in urothelial cancer. Time point indicated: pretreatment peripheral blood. The table came from immunoSEQ multiplex PCR; TCRdb's copy has only in-frame clones and leaves some out. The data hold around 79,000 clones, with around four fifths observed a single time. The sample here was PBMCs, taken around atezolizumab (anti-PD-L1) treatment. The source of these receptors is a man aged 35 to 55 with urothelial cancer.

This chain connects TRBV28 to TRBJ2-7, with D uncertain. This CDR3 spans 12 amino acids. Germline V gene sequence: CDR1 MDHEN, CDR2 SYDVKM. The V gene lost 6 bases and the J gene lost 2 bases, with 8 bases spanning the gap. CDR3 nucleotide sequence: TGTGCCAGCAGATCCCAAACCTACGAGCAGTACTTC. This encodes CASRSQTYEQYF.

This clone was detected only once. The chain employs TRBV10-2 and TRBJ2-4; TRBD2 aligns across 10 bases. This CDR3 contains 16 residues. The V and J ends lost 8 bases and 1 base, in that order; junction bases with no gene match: 8. The germline gives CDR1 WSHSY, CDR2 SAAADI. This chain's CDR3 is CASGPSGRNAKNIQYF. The CDR3 DNA reads as TGCGCCAGCGGGCCTAGCGGGAGAAACGCCAAAAACATTCAGTACTTC.

This chain joins TRBV9 and TRBJ2-7; TRBD2 is a possible D gene (7 bases). The CDR3 has 13 residues. Looked up from germline, CDR1 is SGDLS and CDR2 is YYNGEE. V was trimmed by 4 bases and J by 8 bases, leaving 16 bases between them. The CDR3 DNA reads TGTGCCAGCAGCCCCCGAAGGGGGGGGCAGCAGTACTTC. Translation gives CASSPRRGGQQYF.

This chain joins TRBV5-4 and TRBJ1-4; D unclear. Germline CDR1 and CDR2: SGHNT and YYREEE (reference sequence). Trimming took off 7 bases at V and 6 bases at J, with 16 bases between the two ends. The CDR3 contains 14 residues. CDR3 loop: CASAPAGRHEKLFF. As DNA, the CDR3 is TGTGCCAGCGCACCGGCGGGGAGGCATGAAAAACTGTTTTTT.

The J gene is TRBJ2-1, the V gene TRBV30, with 12 positions matching TRBD2. The CDR3 consists of 13 residues. CDR1 is GTSNPN and CDR2 is SVGIG in the germline V gene (reference sequence). V lost 4 bases to trimming and J lost 9 bases; unmatched junction nucleotides: 4. The CDR3 DNA sequence: TGTGCCTGGATGACTAGCGGGAGTATTGAGCAGTTCTTC. Amino acids: CAWMTSGSIEQFF.

The chain couples TRBV10-2 to TRBJ2-5; D ambiguous. CDR1 is WSHSY and CDR2 is SAAADI in the germline V gene. The CDR3 contains 12 residues. Trimming stripped 1 base from V and 7 bases from J, with 7 bases between. The CDR3 DNA is TGCGCCAGCAGTGAGTTCAGAGGGACCCAGTACTTC. Protein product: CASSEFRGTQYF.

This chain links TRBV5-1 with TRBJ1-1, with D possibly TRBD1 on 5 matching bases. The germline gives CDR1 SGHRS, CDR2 YFSETQ. Trimming shortened V by 3 bases and J by 9 bases, and 18 bases separated the two germline ends. This CDR3 spans 14 amino acids. The CDR3 sequence: CASSSTGNDLQAFF. For the CDR3, the DNA is TGCGCCAGCAGCTCTACAGGCAACGACCTTCAAGCTTTCTTT.

The chain uses TRBV28 and TRBJ1-5; D is undetermined. This CDR3 is built from 12 residues. Germline CDR1 reads MDHEN; CDR2 reads SYDVKM. V dropped 8 bases and J dropped 5 bases, with 10 bases sitting between them. CDR3 in amino acids: CASVVAHQPQHF. CDR3 sequence (DNA): TGTGCCAGCGTCGTGGCACATCAGCCCCAGCATTTT.

This chain uses TRBV4-3 with TRBJ2-5; 7 bases align to TRBD2. V lost 0 bases and J lost 1; bases outside the gene matches: 11. The CDR3 is 18 amino acids. CDR1 is LGHNA, CDR2 YSLEER, per germline. The CDR3 loop is CASSQDRTGGPPQETQYF. The CDR3 bases are TGCGCCAGCAGCCAAGATCGAACGGGAGGCCCCCCCCAAGAGACCCAGTACTTC.

This clone has more than one count but fewer than ten. The CDR3 spells CASDRGKTGELFF. For the CDR3, the DNA is TGTGCCAGCGATCGGGGGAAGACCGGGGAGCTGTTTTTT. The V and J genes are TRBV7-8 and TRBJ2-2; possibly TRBD2 for D (6 bases). V lost 8 bases and J lost 5, with 12 bases in between. CDR3 length equals 13 residues. The germline V gene has CDR1 SGHVS and CDR2 FQNEAQ.

V is TRBV6-5 and J is TRBJ2-7; the D gene is possibly TRBD1 (5 bases). Germline CDR1 is MNHEY and CDR2 is SVGAGI. This CDR3 has 13 amino acids. Trimming shortened V by 8 bases and J by 4 bases, and 15 bases separated the two germline ends. Here the CDR3 reads CASLGGPGYEQYF. CDR3 sequence (DNA): TGTGCCAGCTTAGGTGGCCCAGGGTACGAGCAGTACTTC.

This clone was seen only a few times. The chain combines TRBV7-3 with TRBJ1-1; tentatively, D is TRBD1 (5 bases). Germline CDR1 reads SGHTA; CDR2 reads FQGTGA. The ends were cut back, 2 bases at V and 4 bases at J, with 8 bases in the middle. The CDR3 runs 13 residues. The CDR3 sequence: CASSLGGSTEAFF. CDR3 nucleotide sequence: TGTGCCAGCAGCTTAGGGGGGAGCACTGAAGCTTTCTTT.

V gene TRBV27 combines with J gene TRBJ2-7; possible D gene TRBD1, 6 bases. The V end was cut by 6 bases, the J end by 3 bases, with 12 bases between. This CDR3 has 13 residues. Germline V gene data show CDR1 as MNHEY and CDR2 as SMNVEV (reference sequence). The CDR3 DNA reads TGTGCCAGCAGGCCAGGACAGTTCTACGAGCAGTACTTC. It encodes CASRPGQFYEQYF.

The genes are TRBV6-1 and TRBJ2-7, with D possibly TRBD1 on 5 matching bases. Trimming removed 7 bases at V and 0 bases at J, with 10 bases between. The CDR3 has 13 residues. Germline loops: CDR1 MNHNS, CDR2 SASEGT. This CDR3 reads CASTTANSYEQYF. The CDR3 bases are TGTGCCAGCACGACAGCGAACTCCTACGAGCAGTACTTC.

This clone was observed a few times. The gene calls are TRBV6-5 and TRBJ1-2, with D unclear. The CDR3 totals 13 residues. Trimming took off 7 bases at V and 4 bases at J, with 13 bases between the two ends. Germline assignment: CDR1 MNHEY and CDR2 SVGAGI. The CDR3 loop reads CASTAGGFYGYTF. Written as DNA, the CDR3 is TGTGCCAGCACCGCGGGAGGGTTCTATGGCTACACCTTC.

The V gene is TRBV6-5, the J gene TRBJ2-3; 7 bases match TRBD1. Germline lookup yields CDR1 MNHEY and CDR2 SVGAGI. The CDR3 is 14 amino acids. The ends lost 0 bases at V and 7 bases at J; junction bases unmatched: 4. The CDR3 sequence: CASSYSAQGNTQYF. The CDR3 nucleotides are TGTGCCAGCAGTTACTCGGCACAGGGGAATACGCAGTATTTT.

For the CDR3, the DNA is TGTGCCAGCAGTTCTCCTCGGCGGGGAGGGGGTAGGGGCAATGAGCAGTTCTTC. This codes for CASSSPRRGGGRGNEQFF. The rearrangement links TRBV28 to TRBJ2-1; weak D call: TRBD2 (7 bases). From germline, CDR1 is MDHEN and CDR2 SYDVKM. The ends were cut back, 4 bases at V and 6 bases at J, with 25 bases in the middle. The CDR3 contains 18 residues.

The gene calls are TRBV9 and TRBJ2-3; D not certain. Germline loops: CDR1 SGDLS, CDR2 YYNGEE. With 3 bases removed from V and 3 bases from J, the gap between germline ends came to 5 bases. The CDR3 length is 12 residues. CDR3 loop: CASSAPTDTQYF. CDR3 nucleotides: TGTGCCAGCAGCGCCCCTACAGATACGCAGTATTTT.

The chain links TRBV30 to TRBJ2-1; 7 bases are shared with TRBD2. The CDR3 contains 14 residues. CDR1 and CDR2 (germline): GTSNPN, SVGIG (reference sequence). Losses at the gene ends were 4 bases for V and 7 bases for J; bases not matched to a gene: 10. CDR3 DNA sequence: TGTGCCTGGACCAAGCCGGACGGGGGGAATGAGCAGTTCTTC. It encodes CAWTKPDGGNEQFF.

The chain joins TRBV30 to TRBJ2-6, with D unclear. V was pared by 6 bases and J by 4 bases, with 13 bases between. This CDR3 has 14 amino acids. CDR1 GTSNPN and CDR2 SVGIG come from the germline V gene (reference sequence). CDR3 coding DNA: TGTGCCTGTCCGGGTAGCTCCGGGGCCAACGTCCTGACTTTC. Translation gives CACPGSSGANVLTF.

The chain combines TRBV9 with TRBJ2-5; D is possibly TRBD2 (6 bases). In germline, CDR1 is SGDLS, CDR2 YYNGEE. This CDR3 contains 14 residues. V lost 0 bases and J 4 bases, leaving 10 bases between the germline ends. The chain's CDR3 is CASSVEVGGETQYF. As DNA, the CDR3 is TGTGCCAGCAGCGTAGAAGTGGGGGGAGAGACCCAGTACTTC.

The J gene is TRBJ2-2, the V gene TRBV7-6, with D unclear. Trimming cost V 10 bases and J 4 bases, with 13 bases left between them. The CDR3 contains 13 residues. The germline gives CDR1 SGHVS, CDR2 FNYEAQ. The chain's CDR3 is CATNLRGTGELFF. CDR3 DNA sequence: TGTGCCACCAACCTCCGAGGCACCGGGGAGCTGTTTTTT.

The chain links TRBV7-8 to TRBJ2-7; a weak D match, TRBD1 (7 bases). CDR3 size: 17 residues. V dropped 3 bases and J dropped 0 bases, with 18 bases sitting between them. Germline CDR1 reads SGHVS; CDR2 reads FQNEAQ. CDR3 nucleotide sequence: TGTGCCAGCAGCTTTACTTCAGGGGGGAGGACCTCCTACGAGCAGTACTTC. Translating gives CASSFTSGGRTSYEQYF.

This sequence joins TRBV4-3 and TRBJ2-1; D call uncertain. Trimming removed 0 bases from V and 14 bases from J, with 14 bases in between. Per the germline V gene, CDR1 is LGHNA and CDR2 is YSLEER. The CDR3 contains 13 residues. CDR3 in DNA: TGCGCCAGCAGCCAAGAGCCATACTGGTCCAAGTTCTTC. Translation: CASSQEPYWSKFF.

V gene TRBV13 combines with J gene TRBJ1-2, with 7 positions matching TRBD1. J lost 3 bases, V lost 4 bases, and 5 bases had no gene match. Germline V gives CDR1 PRHDT, CDR2 FYEKMQ (reference sequence). There are 14 residues in the CDR3. The CDR3 region is CASSSPQGDYGYTF. DNA for the CDR3: TGTGCCAGCAGCTCGCCTCAGGGGGACTATGGCTACACCTTC.

The CDR3 loop is CASKTWTGGDYGYTF. The CDR3 DNA sequence: TGTGCCAGTAAGACGTGGACAGGGGGAGACTATGGCTACACCTTC. The chain combines TRBV19 with TRBJ1-2; 10 bases agree with TRBD1. V gave up 7 bases and J gave up 3 bases; unmatched junction bases: 8. Germline CDR1 and CDR2: LNHDA and SQIVND (reference sequence). The CDR3 covers 15 residues.

This clone was found a few times. This chain uses TRBV6-4 with TRBJ2-3; TRBD2 matches at 12 bases. The CDR3 covers 15 residues. V was pared by 5 bases and J by 2 bases, with 2 bases of the junction left unmatched. The germline V gene encodes CDR1 MRHNA and CDR2 SNTAGT. For the CDR3, the DNA is TGTGCCAGCAGTAGACTAGCGGGGGACACAGATACGCAGTATTTT. It translates to CASSRLAGDTDTQYF.

The V and J genes are TRBV4-1 and TRBJ2-2; 10 nucleotides align to TRBD2. Losses at the gene ends were 0 bases for V and 9 bases for J; bases not matched to a gene: 10. The CDR3 covers 17 residues. The germline CDR1 and CDR2 sequences are MGHRA and YSYEKL. DNA of the CDR3: TGCGCCAGCAGCCAAGATGTCCCTAGCGGGAGATCCAGGGAGCTGTTTTTT. Amino acids: CASSQDVPSGRSRELFF.

The chain couples TRBV4-2 to TRBJ1-5; tentatively, D is TRBD1 (5 bases). V shed 4 bases and J shed 6 bases, with 10 bases lying between them. CDR1 and CDR2 from the germline V gene are LGHNA and YNFKEQ. The CDR3 extends over 13 amino acids. CDR3 protein: CASSPGGGQPQHF. CDR3 nucleotides: TGTGCCAGCAGCCCGGGGGGGGGTCAGCCCCAGCATTTT.

The chain is built from TRBV4-1 and TRBJ2-2; no firm D call. Germline V gives CDR1 MGHRA, CDR2 YSYEKL. Trimming left V 4 bases short and J 7 bases short, with 16 bases between. This CDR3 contains 15 residues. The CDR3 DNA follows: TGCGCCAGCAGCCTAGCCCGGAATCCCCACGGGGAGCTGTTTTTT. Translated: CASSLARNPHGELFF.

This clone was counted a few times. The chain combines TRBV27 with TRBJ1-1; 7 bases line up with TRBD1. Trimming removed 6 bases from V and 0 bases from J; junction bases left unmatched: 4. This CDR3 spans 14 amino acids. Germline CDR1 MNHEY, CDR2 SMNVEV (reference sequence). CDR3 sequence (DNA): TGTGCCAGCAGAGTGACAGGGATGAACACTGAAGCTTTCTTT. It translates to CASRVTGMNTEAFF.

The V gene is TRBV27, the J gene TRBJ2-7, with D unresolved. The CDR3 covers 16 residues. Deletions cut 6 bases from V and 6 bases from J, with 24 bases between. Germline CDR1 reads MNHEY; CDR2 reads SMNVEV (reference sequence). CDR3 sequence: CASSSRWASALREQYF. The CDR3, as DNA: TGTGCCAGCAGCTCCCGCTGGGCGTCTGCCCTGCGCGAGCAGTACTTC.